This TCR beta chain was found in a study of post-analysis software for immune sequencing data. Across the whole study: Recorded subtypes: relapsing-remitting, secondary progressive, progressive-relapsing; some patients unannotated.

Whole-study findings and limits: Controls significantly exceeded multiple sclerosis patients in normalized Chao1 diversity. Relative to controls, patients had about 5 TRBV segments at higher frequency, with TRBV5-6, TRBV5-1 and TRBV20-1 among these.

This CDR3 comprises 12 residues. V lost 1 base to trimming and J lost 10 bases, with 8 bases between them. Germline assignment: CDR1 SGHAT and CDR2 FQNNGV. Comment on this clonotype: As yet, its antigen is unknown.

Each TCR beta cDNA library carried unique molecular identifiers. The authors obtained 500,000 to 600,000 cDNA molecules from approximately 0.95 to 9.8 million T cells. TCRdb itself ran the PCR reads through MiXCR, one entry per CDR3 protein. The sample lists some 690,000 distinct CDR3 sequences; 25% to 30% were seen once. The TCR originated in a girl between 10 and 17 years old with multiple sclerosis. The sample consisted of blood. This chain links TRBV11-2 with TRBJ2-1, with no clear D. This CDR3 reads CASSLGPSEQFF. The CDR3 DNA reads TGTGCCAGCAGCTTAGGACCCTCGGAGCAGTTCTTC.